A single TCR beta chain is shown here with its context. The table lists this clonotype with a few counts. Its antigen is not yet known. Base qualities are not provided; no much larger clone lies one nucleotide away. Receptor libraries were prepared by PCR. Reads for this sample came from an Illumina HiSeq 2500. Molecular barcoding was employed in the preparation of TCR libraries, with unique molecular identifiers being used to normalize TCRbeta repertoire quantification. TCRdb applied fastp at Q25 and MiXCR to the public reads, then kept only in-frame beta chains. CDR3 protein sequences are deduplicated, and each keeps its most common genes and DNA. For this sample there are a few hundred thousand distinct CDR3 sequences; roughly 27% appear just once. Under 45% of the sample belongs to the ten largest clones. The data were taken from a study of T-cell reconstitution after alpha-beta-depleted transplantation in children (dated by TCRdb to about 2016). For the wider study: Using TCR repertoire profiling, the study quantitatively followed how T-cell immune reconstitution unfolded in children after TCRalphabeta/CD19-depleted allogeneic hematopoietic cell transplantation.

The CDR3 has 13 amino acids, counting the end cysteine and phenylalanine. CDR3 DNA is the only sequence kept; it has 39 bases, read in frame from the first base. The germline V gene (reference sequence) provides CDR1 DFQATT and CDR2 SNEGSKA. Trimming takes 0 bases from V and 0 bases from J, and the germline ends sit 4 bases apart. The treatment or condition label on this specimen signifies: allogeneic hematopoietic cell transplantation with graft depleted of TCRalphabeta T cells and CD19 B cells. Transplant recipients were children who received TCRalphabeta/CD19-depleted allogeneic hematopoietic cell grafts. The study at large found these results: The frequencies of hyperexpanded clones fell over the following months, and after one year, T-cell counts and TCRbeta diversity were mostly attributed to newly produced T cells. The apparently early recovery of alphabetaT-cell counts about two months after transplant reportedly depended on only several hundred rapidly expanded clones that came from non-depleted graft cells. In some patients, the high TCRbeta diversity seen at day 60 was put down to recipient T cells and intrathymic progenitors that had survived conditioning.

The material was PBMCs, obtained before TCRalphabeta/CD19-depleted stem cell transplant. This receptor chain uses TRBV20-1 and TRBJ2-3; the D segment cannot be called with confidence. The TCR was taken from a boy under three years old with Wiskott-Aldrich syndrome, due to receive a stem cell transplant. The CDR3 region: CSARDPSTDTQYF. The bases are TGCAGTGCTAGAGACCCTAGCACAGATACGCAGTATTTT.